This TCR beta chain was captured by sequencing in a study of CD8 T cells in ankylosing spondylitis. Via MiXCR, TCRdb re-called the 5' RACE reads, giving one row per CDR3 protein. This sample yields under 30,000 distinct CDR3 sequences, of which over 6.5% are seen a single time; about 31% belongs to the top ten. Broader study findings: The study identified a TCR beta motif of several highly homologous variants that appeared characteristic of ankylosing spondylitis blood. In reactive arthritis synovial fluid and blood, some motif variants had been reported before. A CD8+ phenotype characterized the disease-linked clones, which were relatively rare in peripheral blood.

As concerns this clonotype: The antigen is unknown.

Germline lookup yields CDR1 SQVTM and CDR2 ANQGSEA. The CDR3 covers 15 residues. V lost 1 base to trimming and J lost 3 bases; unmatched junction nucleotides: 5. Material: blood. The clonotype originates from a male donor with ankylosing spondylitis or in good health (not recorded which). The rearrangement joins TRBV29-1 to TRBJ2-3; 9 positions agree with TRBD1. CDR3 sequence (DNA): TGCAGCGTTGAAGTGGACAGGGGAGCGACAGATACGCAGTATTTT. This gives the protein CSVEVDRGATDTQYF.